These T cell receptor beta chains were read from a single sample in a study of CD8+CD57+ T cells in acquired aplastic anemia. TCRdb re-called the reads through MiXCR, storing one row per CDR3 protein. This table has about 180,000 distinct CDR3 sequences, around 50% appearing once. The sample taken for sequencing was sorted CD4+, CD8+, or CD8+CD57+ T cells (not recorded which) from PBMCs. Receptor source: a human donor with aplastic anemia. Both conserved end residues are part of each CDR3. A D gene is named only where the DNA matches it firmly. Where a row states a size, it is once, few, many or the class of an expanded clone; other rows omit it.

abundance | j_gene | v_gene | d_gene | CDR3nt | CDR3aa
many | TRBJ1-5 | TRBV12-3/TRBV12-4 | - | TGTGCCAGCAGCCGTAGGACATGGGGAGACAATCAGCCCCAGCATTTT | CASSRRTWGDNQPQHF
many | TRBJ2-4 | TRBV10-2 | TRBD2 | TGCGCCAGCAGTGATTTCACGGCGGGGGATAAAAACATTCAGTACTTC | CASSDFTAGDKNIQYF
- | TRBJ1-5 | TRBV20-1 | - | TGCAGTGCTAGAGGAAGCAGTTATAGCAATCAGCCCCAGCATTTT | CSARGSSYSNQPQHF
- | TRBJ2-1 | TRBV2 | TRBD2 | TGTGCCAGCAGGGGACTAGCGGGGGGGATTAGCTCCTACAATGAGCAGTTCTTC | CASRGLAGGISSYNEQFF
many | TRBJ1-2 | TRBV9 | TRBD1 | TGTGCCAGCGACACGCCCGGGACAGTCTATGGCTACACCTTC | CASDTPGTVYGYTF
- | TRBJ1-1 | TRBV4-2 | TRBD1 | TGTGCCAGCAGCCTCTATCCCCCTGAGGTAACAGGGGCAAACACTGAAGCTTTCTTT | CASSLYPPEVTGANTEAFF
few | TRBJ1-4 | TRBV6-1 | - | TGTGCCAGCAGGGGGAGGACAACTAATGAAAAACTGTTTTTT | CASRGRTTNEKLFF
- | TRBJ1-2 | TRBV7-4 | - | TGTGCCAGCAGCCACCCAACAGTTTATGGCTACACCTTC | CASSHPTVYGYTF
- | TRBJ2-1 | TRBV20-1 | TRBD1 | TGCAGTGCTGAGGACAGGGGATCCTACAATGAGCAGTTCTTC | CSAEDRGSYNEQFF
once | TRBJ1-6 | TRBV12-3/TRBV12-4 | - | TGTGCCAGCAAGGGGTCAACGGATAATTCACCCCTCCACTTT | CASKGSTDNSPLHF
many | TRBJ2-7 | TRBV3-1 | TRBD2 | TGTGCCAGCAGCCGGTTAGCGGGGGGGCCAGACGAGCAGTACTTC | CASSRLAGGPDEQYF
- | TRBJ1-1 | TRBV4-3 | - | TGCGCCAGCAGCCAAGAAATCACCAGGTGGAACACTGAAGCTTTCTTT | CASSQEITRWNTEAFF
many | TRBJ2-5 | TRBV28 | TRBD2 | TGTGCCAGCAGCCTGGGGACTAGCGGTCGAGAGACCCAGTACTTC | CASSLGTSGRETQYF
- | TRBJ2-7 | TRBV13 | TRBD1 | TGTGCCAGCAGCGTCTCACGCCCGAGACAGGGGTTGGCCGAGCAGTACTTC | CASSVSRPRQGLAEQYF
- | TRBJ2-3 | TRBV7-2 | - | TGTGCCAGCAGCTGGGTTGGGGACACAGATACGCAGTATTTT | CASSWVGDTDTQYF
- | TRBJ2-1 | TRBV6-1 | - | TGTGCCAGCAGTCGAAGCCTCCGGGACTTTTACAATGAGCAGTTCTTC | CASSRSLRDFYNEQFF
- | TRBJ2-5 | TRBV2 | - | TGTGCCAGCCAGCAGGGTGGCGAGACCCAGTGCTTC | CASQQGGETQCF
many | TRBJ1-1 | TRBV2 | - | TGTGCCAGCGGAAATTCCAACACTGAAGCTTTCTTT | CASGNSNTEAFF
many | TRBJ2-1 | TRBV24-1 | - | TGTGCCACCAGTGACCCCACCCCGAGGTCGACCAATGAGCAGTTCTTC | CATSDPTPRSTNEQFF
- | TRBJ1-5 | TRBV15 | - | TGTGCCACCAGCAGCAATGGGGGGGCAGGGAACAATCAGCCCCAGCATTTT | CATSSNGGAGNNQPQHF
- | TRBJ2-6 | TRBV2 | - | TGTGCCAGCAGTCAAACCGTGTCTGGGGCCAACGTCCTGACTTTC | CASSQTVSGANVLTF
many | TRBJ2-1 | TRBV5-5 | - | TGTGCCAGCAGCTTGGTAGTTTACAATGAGCAGTTCTTC | CASSLVVYNEQFF
many | TRBJ1-6 | TRBV20-1 | TRBD1 | TGCAGTGCGACCCGGGACAGTAGTACGTCCTATAATTCACCCCTCCACTTT | CSATRDSSTSYNSPLHF
- | TRBJ1-2 | TRBV7-9 | - | TGTGCCAGCAGCTTAGGGCAGGAGGACACCTTC | CASSLGQEDTF
once | TRBJ2-1 | TRBV7-3 | - | TGTGCCAGCAGCTATACTGGGGCAAATGAGCAGTTCTTC | CASSYTGANEQFF
- | TRBJ1-3 | TRBV3-1 | TRBD1 | TGTGCCAGCAGCCACACCCCTGACAGGGCTCGCGCTGGAAACGCCATATATTTT | CASSHTPDRARAGNAIYF
many | TRBJ2-5 | TRBV7-6 | - | TGTGCCAGCAGCTTTTACAGCGGACAAGAGACCCAGTACTTC | CASSFYSGQETQYF
- | TRBJ1-2 | TRBV25-1 | - | TGTGCCAGCAGTGAGCAGGGGACCTTTGGCTACACCTTC | CASSEQGTFGYTF
few | TRBJ2-3 | TRBV5-4 | - | TGTGCCAGCAGCTTGCTCGGAGTAGATACGCAGTATTTT | CASSLLGVDTQYF
- | TRBJ1-1 | TRBV20-1 | - | TGCAGTGCTAGATCGGGGGCGGGTACTGAAGCTTTCTTT | CSARSGAGTEAFF
- | TRBJ2-3 | TRBV2 | TRBD2 | TGTGCCACAGCGGGGGTCTCGACAGATACGCAGTATTTT | CATAGVSTDTQYF
many | TRBJ2-2 | TRBV7-8 | - | TGTGCCAGCAGCCTTAGTGACACCGGGGAGCTGTTTTTT | CASSLSDTGELFF
many | TRBJ2-1 | TRBV20-1 | - | TGCAGTGCTAGCGGGGGAAAGGGGAACAATGAGCAGTTCTTC | CSASGGKGNNEQFF
once | TRBJ1-4 | TRBV7-2 | - | TGTGCCAGCAGCGGGGATATAAGGGAAAAACTGTTTTTT | CASSGDIREKLFF
many | TRBJ2-3 | TRBV12-3/TRBV12-4 | - | TGTGCCAGCGCCACGCGCTTTAGCGAGAGCACAGATACGCAGTATTTT | CASATRFSESTDTQYF
- | TRBJ2-2 | TRBV14 | - | TGTGCCAGCAGCCAAATAGGAATCACCGGGGAGCTGTTTTTT | CASSQIGITGELFF
few | TRBJ1-2 | TRBV20-1 | - | TGCAGTGCCCCTCGACAGCCGGGGGACTATGGCTACACCTTC | CSAPRQPGDYGYTF
- | TRBJ1-2 | TRBV24-1 | - | TGTGCCACCAGTGATTCCTGGGGCGAGCTCGGAGGCTACACCTTC | CATSDSWGELGGYTF
- | TRBJ2-3 | TRBV5-1 | - | TGCGCCAGCAGCTTGAGGGGAGAAGGGACAGATACGCAGTATTTT | CASSLRGEGTDTQYF
many | TRBJ1-6 | TRBV20-1 | - | TGCAGTGCTCTCAAAAGGAGCTCCTATAATTCACCCCTCCACTTT | CSALKRSSYNSPLHF
- | TRBJ2-5 | TRBV20-1 | TRBD2 | TGCAGTGTTGGCACTGGACTAGCGGGGGGGATTGCCCAAGAGACCCAGTACTTC | CSVGTGLAGGIAQETQYF
- | TRBJ2-7 | TRBV4-2 | TRBD2 | TGTGCCAGCAGCCAAGATGGGGGGGGGGTCCCCTACGAGCAGTACTTC | CASSQDGGGVPYEQYF
many | TRBJ2-7 | TRBV7-9 | - | TGTGCCAGCAGCCATGTCCTCGGGACGGCCCCCTACGAGCAGTACTTC | CASSHVLGTAPYEQYF
- | TRBJ1-1 | TRBV25-1 | - | TGTGCCAGCAGGGTTGGGGGAACTGAAGCTTTCTTT | CASRVGGTEAFF
- | TRBJ1-4 | TRBV4-1 | - | TGCGCCAGCAGCCAAGGTGCCAGAACTAATGAAAAACTGTTTTTT | CASSQGARTNEKLFF
- | TRBJ2-5 | TRBV19 | - | TGTGCCAGTAGTAGACAAGAGACCCAGTACTTC | CASSRQETQYF
few | TRBJ2-7 | TRBV19 | TRBD1 | TGTGCCAGTAGTATGCAGACAGGGGCTCACCACGAGCAGTACTTC | CASSMQTGAHHEQYF
many | TRBJ1-6 | TRBV7-2 | - | TGTGCCAGCAGCTTAGTAGGGGGGGTAGGATCACCCCTCCACTTT | CASSLVGGVGSPLHF
- | TRBJ2-1 | TRBV4-2 | TRBD2 | TGTGCCAGCAGCCACGCTAGCGGGGGGGGGTGGAATGAGCAGTTCTTC | CASSHASGGGWNEQFF
- | TRBJ1-2 | TRBV5-1 | TRBD1 | TGCGCCAGCAGCTTGAGTGGACAGGGCCTCGGCTACACCTTC | CASSLSGQGLGYTF
- | TRBJ2-5 | TRBV24-1 | - | TGTGCCACCAGTGATGCTTCAGGGGGCGGGGGAGAGACCCAGTACTTC | CATSDASGGGGETQYF
- | TRBJ2-3 | TRBV15 | - | TGTGCCACCAGCAGAGGCCAGGGGGATACGCAGTATTTT | CATSRGQGDTQYF
- | TRBJ1-1 | TRBV11-3 | - | TGTGCCAGCAGCCCAGGAGGGTTAATGAACACTGAAGCTTTCTTT | CASSPGGLMNTEAFF
many | TRBJ2-7 | TRBV4-3 | TRBD2 | TGCGCCAGCAGCCCAACCCTAGCGGGGGCCCCCTACGAGCAGTACTTC | CASSPTLAGAPYEQYF
many | TRBJ2-7 | TRBV6-5 | - | TGTGCCAGCAGTTATCGAAGTAAGGGCTCCTACGAGCAGTACTTC | CASSYRSKGSYEQYF
- | TRBJ1-1 | TRBV7-8 | - | TGTGCCAGCAGCTTAGGGCGGCCTGAAGCTTTCTTT | CASSLGRPEAFF